This T cell receptor (beta chain) was retrieved from a study of cytomegalovirus exposure and HLA in healthy donors. PCR involved 60 Vbeta and 13 Jbeta primers. Method: immunoSEQ multiplex PCR; TCRdb's copy keeps in-frame clones and lacks some. The sample yields about 180,000 clones, 80% to 90% seen once. The CDR3 is 13 amino acids. From germline, CDR1 is WSHSY and CDR2 SAAADI. With 11 bases removed from V and 2 bases from J, the gap between germline ends came to 15 bases. This clonotype originated in a male donor in good health and CMV-seronegative. The V gene is TRBV10-2, the J gene TRBJ1-2; D is unresolved. The specimen was PBMCs. The CDR3 loop is CASGVPPNYGYTF. The CDR3 DNA reads as TGCGCCTCCGGAGTCCCCCCAAACTATGGCTACACCTTC.